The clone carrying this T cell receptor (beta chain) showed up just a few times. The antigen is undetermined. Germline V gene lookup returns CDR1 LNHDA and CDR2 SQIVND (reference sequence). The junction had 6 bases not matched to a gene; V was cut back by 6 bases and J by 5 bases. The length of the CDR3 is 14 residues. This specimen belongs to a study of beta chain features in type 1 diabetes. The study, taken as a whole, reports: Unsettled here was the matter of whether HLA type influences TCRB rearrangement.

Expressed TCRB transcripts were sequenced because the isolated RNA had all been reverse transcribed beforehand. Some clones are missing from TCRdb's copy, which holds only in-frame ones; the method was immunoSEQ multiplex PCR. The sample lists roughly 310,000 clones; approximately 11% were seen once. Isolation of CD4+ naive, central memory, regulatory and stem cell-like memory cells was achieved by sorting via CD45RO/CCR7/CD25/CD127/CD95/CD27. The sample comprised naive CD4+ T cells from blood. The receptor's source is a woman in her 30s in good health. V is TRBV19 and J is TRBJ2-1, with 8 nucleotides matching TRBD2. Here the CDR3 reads CASRVGSGDNEQFF. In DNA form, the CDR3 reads TGTGCCAGTAGGGTAGGTAGCGGGGACAATGAGCAGTTCTTC.